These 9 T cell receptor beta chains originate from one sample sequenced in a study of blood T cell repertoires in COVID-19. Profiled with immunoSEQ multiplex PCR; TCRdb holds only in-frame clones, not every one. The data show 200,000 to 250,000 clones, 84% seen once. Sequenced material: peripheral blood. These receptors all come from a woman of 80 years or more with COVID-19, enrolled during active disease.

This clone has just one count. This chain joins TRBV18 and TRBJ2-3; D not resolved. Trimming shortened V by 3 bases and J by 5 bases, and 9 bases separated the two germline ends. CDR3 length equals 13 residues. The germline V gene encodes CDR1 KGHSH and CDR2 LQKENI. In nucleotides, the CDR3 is TGTGCCAGCTCACCCCCCTCCAGAGATACGCAGTATTTT. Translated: CASSPPSRDTQYF.

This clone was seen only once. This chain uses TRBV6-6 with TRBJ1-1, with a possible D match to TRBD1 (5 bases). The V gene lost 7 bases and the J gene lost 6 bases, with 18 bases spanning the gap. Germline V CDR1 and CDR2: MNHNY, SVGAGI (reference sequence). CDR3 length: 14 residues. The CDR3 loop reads CASTPQEGMSEAFF. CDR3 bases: TGTGCCAGCACCCCCCAGGAGGGGATGTCTGAAGCTTTCTTT.

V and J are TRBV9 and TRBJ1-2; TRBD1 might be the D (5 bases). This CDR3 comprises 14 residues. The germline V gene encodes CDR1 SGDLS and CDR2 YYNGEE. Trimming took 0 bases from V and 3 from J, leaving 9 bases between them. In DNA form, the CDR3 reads TGTGCCAGCAGCGTAGGCGACAGCTACTATGGCTACACCTTC. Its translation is CASSVGDSYYGYTF. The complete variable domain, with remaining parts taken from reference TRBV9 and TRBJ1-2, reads DSGVTQTPKHLITATGQRVTLRCSPRSGDLSVYWYQQSLDQGLQFLIQYYNGEERAKGNILERFSAQQFPDLHSELNLSSLELGDSALYFCASSVGDSYYGYTFGSGTRLTVV.

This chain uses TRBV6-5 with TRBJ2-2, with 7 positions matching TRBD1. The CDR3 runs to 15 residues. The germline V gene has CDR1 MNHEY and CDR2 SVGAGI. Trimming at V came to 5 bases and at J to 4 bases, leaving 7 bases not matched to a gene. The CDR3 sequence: CASSPTGAGTGELFF. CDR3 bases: TGTGCCAGCAGTCCTACAGGGGCGGGCACCGGGGAGCTGTTTTTT.

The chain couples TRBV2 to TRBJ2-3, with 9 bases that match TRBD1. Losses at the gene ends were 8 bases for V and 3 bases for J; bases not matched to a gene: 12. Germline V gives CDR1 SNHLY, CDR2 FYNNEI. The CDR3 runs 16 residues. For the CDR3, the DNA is TGTGCCAGCCGGGGACAGGGTAGGATGGGGACAGATACGCAGTATTTT. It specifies CASRGQGRMGTDTQYF.

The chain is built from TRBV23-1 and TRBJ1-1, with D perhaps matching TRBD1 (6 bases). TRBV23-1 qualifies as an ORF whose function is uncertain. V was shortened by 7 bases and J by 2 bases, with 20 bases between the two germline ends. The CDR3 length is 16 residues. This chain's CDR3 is CASNRSSGARNTEAFF. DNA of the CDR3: TGCGCCAGCAACCGATCCTCAGGGGCCCGAAACACTGAAGCTTTCTTT.

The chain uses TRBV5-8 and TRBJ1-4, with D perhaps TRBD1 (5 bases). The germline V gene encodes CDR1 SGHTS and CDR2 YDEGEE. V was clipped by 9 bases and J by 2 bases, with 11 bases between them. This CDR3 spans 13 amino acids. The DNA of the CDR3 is TGTGCCACTGGCTGGGGCACTAATGAAAAACTGTTTTTT. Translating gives CATGWGTNEKLFF.

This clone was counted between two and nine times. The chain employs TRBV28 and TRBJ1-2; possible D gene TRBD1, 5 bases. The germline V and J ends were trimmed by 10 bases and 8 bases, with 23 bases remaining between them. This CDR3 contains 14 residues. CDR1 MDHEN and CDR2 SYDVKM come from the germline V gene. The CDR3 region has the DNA TGTGCCACCACCCCCGGGGGGAGAGGGGACGGCTACACCTTC. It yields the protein CATTPGGRGDGYTF.

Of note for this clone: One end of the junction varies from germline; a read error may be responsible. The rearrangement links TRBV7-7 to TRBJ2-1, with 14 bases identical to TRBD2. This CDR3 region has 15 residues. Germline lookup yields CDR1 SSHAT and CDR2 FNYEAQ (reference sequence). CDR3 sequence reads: CASSLGTSGGDEQFF. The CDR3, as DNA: TGTGCTAGCAGCTTAGGGACTAGCGGGGGAGATGAGCAGTTCTTC.